This T cell receptor (beta chain) was observed in a study of long-term antiretroviral therapy in people with HIV. None of the participants with HIV were treated outside the United States. Looked up from germline, CDR1 is PRHDT and CDR2 is FYEKMQ (reference sequence). The CDR3 runs 12 residues. V was clipped by 0 bases and J by 8 bases, with 5 bases between them. Findings and limits, study-wide: Documentation of ART adherence, viral resistance or therapy changes was absent. Among HIV repertoires, CDR3 length ranges were narrower than those of controls.

Running of the v3.0 immunoSEQ assay took place at survey level. Only in-frame clones appear in the TCRdb table, and some are missing; sequencing was by immunoSEQ multiplex PCR. The sample has approximately 28,000 clones, about 82% seen once. Concerning this clone itself: Its antigen is still unknown.

Sample: unsorted PBMCs, taken 0.8 years before starting antiretroviral therapy. This sequence was found in a young man with HIV. This chain links TRBV13 with TRBJ2-1; D gene ambiguous. Written as DNA, the CDR3 is TGTGCCAGCAGCTTAGGGGGTCATGAGCAGTTCTTC. It translates to CASSLGGHEQFF. Complete variable domain (other parts from reference TRBV13 and TRBJ2-1): AAGVIQSPRHLIKEKRETATLKCYPIPRHDTVYWYQQGPGQDPQFLISFYEKMQSDKGSIPDRFSAQQFSDYHSELNMSSLELGDSALYFCASSLGGHEQFFGPGTRLTVL.